These T cell receptor beta chains were read from a single sample in a study of T cells after posttransplantation cyclophosphamide. Clones were sequenced by immunoSEQ multiplex PCR, and TCRdb holds only the in-frame ones, with some missing. The sample contains around 10,000 clones, none of them singletons. The material sequenced was PBMCs, taken after allogeneic stem cell transplant with posttransplant cyclophosphamide. The receptors originated from a female patient in her forties or fifties who received an allogeneic stem cell transplant from a related donor, was CMV-positive, and had no GVHD. The graft donor may be the source of some T cells. Both conserved end residues are part of each CDR3.

CDR3 length | V gene | CDR3 protein
15 | TRBV6-2/TRBV6-3 | CASRPLAGVTDTQYF
15 | TRBV27 | CASSLSGTGIFTQYF
12 | TRBV9 | CASSVGGRGYTF
15 | TRBV7-2 | CASSISGTTNYGYTF
15 | TRBV19 | CASSTPGTDNYGYTF
13 | TRBV6-2/TRBV6-3 | CASKAGGQEKLFF
11 | TRBV9 | CASRQGYGYTF
14 | TRBV12-3/TRBV12-4 | CASSLQRGLGEQYF
15 | TRBV18 | CASSPPGTVADTQYF
16 | TRBV7-9 | CASSLTSFRGQETQYF
15 | TRBV19 | CASSPRQGFNYGYTF
15 | TRBV5-1 | CASSLDGGAWTEAFF
15 | TRBV9 | CASIFKQGTAYEQYF
14 | TRBV5-6 | CASSFTSSRYEQYF
16 | TRBV13 | CASSLYRDTNTGELFF
14 | TRBV6-5 | CASSLGQGINGYTF
14 | TRBV29-1 | CSVFDRGRDTEAFF
17 | TRBV6-1 | CASSVLWPMRSSDEQYF
15 | TRBV9 | CASSVSPDSNSPLHF
13 | TRBV7-8 | CASRGQANTEAFF
15 | TRBV27 | CASSSLLAVYNEQFF
15 | TRBV5-1 | CASSLDSGGEEKLFF
13 | TRBV7-9 | CASSGGDQETQYF
15 | TRBV7-3 | CASSLGLAGGNEQFF
15 | TRBV9 | CASSFRQETAYEQYF
20 | TRBV4-1 | CASSQDRDRGISGRVTEAFF
12 | TRBV5-1 | CASSLDKGGYTF
16 | TRBV6-4 | CASSDSSGGDYNEQFF
16 | TRBV12-3/TRBV12-4 | CASSLRTGYSNQPQHF
17 | TRBV19 | CASSILPWTAFHQPQHF
15 | TRBV15 | CATSRADNSNQPQHF
14 | TRBV5-4 | CASSSGTGEETQYF
14 | TRBV6-5 | CASSRSGGRNEQFF
16 | TRBV11-3 | CASSRSGGANTGELFF
14 | TRBV12-3/TRBV12-4 | CASNQGRSNQPQHF
15 | TRBV6-2/TRBV6-3 | CASSFSGQEGAEAFF
16 | TRBV28 | CASRQGGQGKPGSYTF
14 | TRBV9 | CASSVGQNNQPQHF
16 | TRBV24-1 | CATSDPSGGNSNEQFF
15 | TRBV5-4 | CASSLEGEREDTQYF
15 | TRBV11-1 | CASSGGARSSYEQYF
15 | TRBV4-1 | CASSQGTAYTGELFF
17 | TRBV27 | CASSRNSAPGQPYEQYF
14 | TRBV19 | CASTKGPIGEKLFF
15 | TRBV6-2/TRBV6-3 | CASSLERDSYNEQFF